This T cell receptor (beta chain) was obtained from a study of T-cell memory formation after mild COVID-19. TCRdb analysed the 5' RACE reads with MiXCR anew, one entry per CDR3 protein. The repertoire holds approximately 88,000 distinct CDR3 sequences, around a quarter seen once, with around 45% in the top ten. Between the trimmed V and J ends, which lost 6 bases and 0 bases, there was a span of 8 bases. The CDR3 totals 13 residues. Per the germline V gene, CDR1 is MNHEY and CDR2 is SMNVEV (reference sequence). This clonotype was observed a few times. Source material: PBMCs or a T cell subset sorted from them (not recorded which). The chain joins TRBV27 to TRBJ1-1; D unclear. This sequence was found in a man aged 18 to 35 who had mild COVID-19 (a few samples of this study predate the infection). Cell type and time point are not known. The CDR3 here is CASSRYLNTEAFF. CDR3 nucleotide sequence: TGTGCCAGCAGCCGATATCTGAACACTGAAGCTTTCTTT.